The clone carrying this TCR beta chain was seen only a few times. Its antigen remains unidentified. The data originate from a study of regulatory T cells in long-lasting Graves disease. Study-wide background: Persistence in Graves' disease denoted antithyroid drug use beyond 5 years alongside positive TSH receptor antibodies. Study-level findings and limits: Favored gene segments in persistent disease were TRBV28, TRBJ1-2 and TRBJ2-5.

The CDR3 spans 16 residues. V lost 5 bases, J lost 5 bases, and 11 bases stayed unmatched. Germline V gene lookup returns CDR1 SGHAT and CDR2 FQNNGV. Indicated time point: persistent/refractory GD, antithyroid drugs over 5 years with positive TRAb. Extracted PBMC RNA gave rise to the TCR library. Each of the patients was recruited from an endocrinology department situated in Xi'an, China. Arm-PCR with iRepertoire HTBI primers amplified the CDR3 regions for these TCR beta libraries. TCRdb itself ran the multiplex PCR reads through MiXCR, one entry per CDR3 protein. This sample has some 330,000 distinct CDR3 sequences, with roughly 25% found just once.

Source: peripheral blood mononuclear cells (PBMCs), taken when the disease was refractory, from a patient treated with antithyroid drugs. The receptor comes from a woman aged 40 to 50 with Graves disease. This chain uses TRBV11-2 with TRBJ2-2; 7 bases map to TRBD2. CDR3 sequence (DNA): TGTGCCAGCAGCATAGTACCGGGACTACAGACCGGGGAGCTGTTTTTT. Translation: CASSIVPGLQTGELFF.